Listed here are 12 T cell receptor beta chains from one sample, sequenced in a study of T cell responses to AZD1222 COVID-19 vaccine. The assay was immunoSEQ multiplex PCR, and TCRdb's table has in-frame clones only and misses some. The sample contains about 220,000 clones, under 95% of which appear only once. Source: peripheral blood, taken on day 0 of MenACWY control vaccination. These receptors came from an adult in good health.

The chain links TRBV6-6 to TRBJ2-6; maybe TRBD1 (6 bases). Germline V gene lookup returns CDR1 MNHNY and CDR2 SVGAGI (reference sequence). The V end lost 6 bases, the J end lost 3 bases, and 12 bases lay between the germline ends. This CDR3 contains 15 residues. For the CDR3, the DNA is TGTGCCAGCAGCCTCGAGGGGGTTGGGGCCAACGTCCTGACTTTC. This translates into CASSLEGVGANVLTF.

The chain combines TRBV3-1 (or the pseudogene TRBV3-2) with TRBJ1-2; D gene uncertain. Germline-derived CDR1 and CDR2 are LGHDT and YNNKEL (reference sequence). CDR3 length: 14 residues. V lost 4 bases and J lost 4, with 13 bases in between. CDR3 DNA sequence: TGTGCCAGCAGCCCCTCCGCGGGGTTCTATGGCTACACCTTC. Its translation: CASSPSAGFYGYTF.

This clone appeared once. The rearrangement joins TRBV7-8 to TRBJ1-1, with a weak D call TRBD1 (5 bases). Germline-derived CDR1 and CDR2 are SGHVS and FQNEAQ. V lost 0 bases and J 7 bases, leaving 9 bases between the germline ends. CDR3 size: 13 residues. The CDR3: CASSLARDGEAFF. In DNA form, the CDR3 reads TGTGCCAGCAGCTTAGCCCGGGACGGTGAAGCTTTCTTT.

The chain couples TRBV9 to TRBJ1-1; D is unclear. Trimming took 3 bases from V and 4 from J, leaving 7 bases between them. This CDR3 has 12 residues. CDR1 SGDLS and CDR2 YYNGEE come from the germline V gene. As DNA, the CDR3 is TGTGCCAGCAGCGCACTTAGCACTGAAGCTTTCTTT. Protein product: CASSALSTEAFF.

The CDR3 bases are TGCAGTGCCCGTTGGGGGGAGACCCAGTACTTC. As protein: CSARWGETQYF. The J gene is TRBJ2-5, the V gene TRBV20-1; either TRBD1 or TRBD2 may fit D (5 bases each). This CDR3 spans 11 amino acids. Trimming took 6 bases from V and 5 from J, leaving 10 bases between them. Germline CDR1 and CDR2: DFQATT and SNEGSKA (reference sequence).

CDR3 nucleotides: TGTGCCAGCAGCTCGGGACAGGGGAACACTGAAGCTTTCTTT. The encoded protein is CASSSGQGNTEAFF. The J gene is TRBJ1-1, the V gene TRBV7-3; TRBD1 aligns across 9 bases. Germline CDR1 SGHTA, CDR2 FQGTGA. The CDR3 runs 14 residues. V was pared by 4 bases and J by 1 base, with 1 base of the junction left unmatched.

Turning to this clone: The same CDR3 can be traced to other DNA sequences in this sample. V usage is TRBV7-3 and J usage is TRBJ2-3; 15 bases are a match to TRBD2. The CDR3 spans 17 residues. In germline, CDR1 is SGHTA, CDR2 FQGTGA. The junction had 6 bases not matched to a gene; V was cut back by 5 bases and J by 3 bases. CDR3 sequence: CASSPPGLAGGTDTQYF. The CDR3 nucleotides read TGTGCCAGCAGCCCCCCGGGACTAGCGGGGGGTACAGATACGCAGTATTTT.

The V gene is TRBV12-3 or TRBV12-4, the J gene TRBJ1-1; D is unresolved. V lost 4 bases to trimming and J lost 2 bases, with 8 bases between them. CDR3 length: 13 residues. The CDR3 sequence: CASSSALNTEAFF. The CDR3 DNA reads TGTGCCAGCAGTTCCGCTCTTAACACTGAAGCTTTCTTT.

The rearrangement uses TRBV6-6 and TRBJ2-7, with TRBD1 identical over 9 bases. CDR1 and CDR2 from the germline V gene are MNHNY and SVGAGI (reference sequence). The V gene end was trimmed by 5 bases and the J gene end by 1 base; junction bases not matched to a gene: 6. CDR3 length equals 15 residues. Here the CDR3 reads CASSEGQGLSYEQYF. In nucleotides, the CDR3 is TGTGCCAGCAGTGAGGGACAGGGCCTTTCCTACGAGCAGTACTTC.

CDR3 DNA: TGTGCCAGCAGCCTCCGATCGGAAATGACCATATATTTT. It translates to CASSLRSEMTIYF. The chain is built from TRBV11-3 and TRBJ1-3; D unresolved. The CDR3 runs 13 residues. V was shortened by 5 bases and J by 10 bases, with 15 bases between the two germline ends. Germline CDR1 SGHNT, CDR2 YENEEA. The whole variable domain, filled in from reference TRBV11-3 and TRBJ1-3, reads EAGVVQSPRYKIIEKKQPVAFWCNPISGHNTLYWYLQNLGQGPELLIRYENEEAVDDSQLPKDRFSAERLKGVDSTLKIQPAELGDSAVYLCASSLRSEMTIYFGEGSWLTVV.

The chain carries TRBV11-2 and TRBJ1-1, with 9 bases lining up with TRBD1. V shed 5 bases, J shed 4 bases, and the junction held 2 bases outside the gene matches. Looked up from germline, CDR1 is SGHAT and CDR2 is FQNNGV. The CDR3 extends over 13 amino acids. The CDR3 protein is CASSKDRGTEAFF. CDR3 nucleotide sequence: TGTGCCAGCAGCAAGGACAGGGGCACTGAAGCTTTCTTT. The full variable domain, in which reference TRBV11-2 and TRBJ1-1 provide the parts outside the CDR3, is EAGVAQSPRYKIIEKRQSVAFWCNPISGHATLYWYQQILGQGPKLLIQFQNNGVVDDSQLPKDRFSAERLKGVDSTLKIQPAKLEDSAVYLCASSKDRGTEAFFGQGTRLTVV.

The rearrangement joins TRBV7-9 to TRBJ2-5; possible D gene TRBD2, 5 bases. Trimming left V 2 bases short and J 2 bases short, with 12 bases between. CDR3 length: 15 amino acids. Germline values: CDR1 SEHNR, CDR2 FQNEAQ (reference sequence). The CDR3 nucleotides are TGTGCCAGCAGCTTATCATCGGGAATTCAAGAGACCCAGTACTTC. Residues: CASSLSSGIQETQYF.